This TCR beta chain emerged from a study of cytomegalovirus exposure and HLA in healthy donors. Findings and caveats of the study: Later analysis found that TCR beta chains associated with HLA were more clonally expanded than other, equally common chains.

The PCR contained 60 Vbeta and 13 Jbeta primers. This table comes from immunoSEQ multiplex PCR, and its TCRdb copy is limited to in-frame clones, with some not included. Of 100,000 or so clones in the sample, roughly 86% are singletons; the top ten hold approximately 10%. A note on this clone: Its specificity is unknown.

The CDR3 length is 16 residues. The V end lost 4 bases, the J end lost 4 bases, and 18 bases lay between the germline ends. Germline V CDR1 and CDR2: SGHTS, YDEGEE. The chain combines TRBV5-8 with TRBJ2-4; TRBD2 is a possible D gene (7 bases). This TCR came from a human donor in good health. Input material: PBMCs. In DNA, the CDR3 is TGTGCCAGCAGCCATTTCGGGGGGCGAAATAAAAACATTCAGTACTTC. Translation: CASSHFGGRNKNIQYF.